This TCR beta chain came from a study of beta chain features in type 1 diabetes. Across the whole study: Patients shared similar age, gender and cell yields with healthy donors.

The sequenced template was cDNA made from the entire isolated RNA. Method: immunoSEQ multiplex PCR; TCRdb's copy keeps in-frame clones and lacks some. The table records under 150,000 clones, 6.9% of them present only once. Germline V gene lookup returns CDR1 SGHDT and CDR2 YYEEEE. The CDR3 covers 16 residues. V lost 4 bases to trimming and J lost 3 bases, with 17 bases between them. Study-wide results and limits: Patients with type 1 diabetes carried fewer insertions and had more deletions at their VDJ junctions.

Sorted populations all had greater than 95% purity. Note on this clone: Its antigen remains unidentified.

This TCR was recovered from a woman younger than 45 in good health. The sample consisted of central memory CD4+ T cells from blood. The rearrangement uses TRBV5-6 and TRBJ2-1; a weak D match, TRBD2 (6 bases). The CDR3 nucleotides are TGTGCCAGCAGCGGAACTAGCTTCGGTGACTACAATGAGCAGTTCTTC. Amino acid sequence: CASSGTSFGDYNEQFF.